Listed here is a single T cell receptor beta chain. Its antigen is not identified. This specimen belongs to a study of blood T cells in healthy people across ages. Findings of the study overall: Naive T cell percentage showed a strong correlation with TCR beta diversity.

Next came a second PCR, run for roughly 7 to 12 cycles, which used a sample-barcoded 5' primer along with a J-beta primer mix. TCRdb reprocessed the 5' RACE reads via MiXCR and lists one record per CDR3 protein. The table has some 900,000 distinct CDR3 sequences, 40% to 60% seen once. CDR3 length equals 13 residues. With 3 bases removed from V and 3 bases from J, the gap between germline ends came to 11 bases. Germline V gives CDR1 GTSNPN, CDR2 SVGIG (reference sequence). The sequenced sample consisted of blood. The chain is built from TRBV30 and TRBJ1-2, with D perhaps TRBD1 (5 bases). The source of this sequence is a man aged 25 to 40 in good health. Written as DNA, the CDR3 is TGTGCCTGGAGGACGGGAGGGGACTATGGCTACACCTTC. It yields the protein CAWRTGGDYGYTF.